The clone carrying this T cell receptor (beta chain) was recorded at least ten times. The antigen is undetermined. The sample's time point: patch test 2, 6 weeks after DPC sensitization. Specified treatment: therapeutic diphenylcyclopropenone sensitization with weekly scalp DPC. TCRdb passed the RACE reads through MiXCR, listing each CDR3 protein once. Of just over 350,000 distinct CDR3 sequences in the sample, 6% to 7% were seen once. These data come from a study of human T cells and chemical hapten exposure. Across the whole study: For the roughly 25-week duration of the study, patients were given weekly doses of diphenylcyclopropenone on the scalp. Patch tests delivered 0.01% DPC to the upper back and were evaluated at 6 days.

Study observations and caveats: With DPC sensitization, TCRs exceeding 1 in 1000 frequency showed no change.

Sequences were derived from whole blood, sampled in connection with sensitization to the hapten diphenylcyclopropenone (DPC). The clonotype originates from a woman between 18 and 29 years old with alopecia areata. Some clones in this sample may be carry-over from other donors' samples.

CDR3 protein: CASSPDRGLSNQPQHF. In DNA form, the CDR3 reads TGTGCCAGCAGCCCCGACAGGGGTTTAAGCAATCAGCCCCAGCATTTT. The chain combines TRBV7-9 with TRBJ1-5; TRBD1 matches 8 bases. After removal of 5 bases from V and 1 base from J, the junction contained 7 bases not matched to a gene. This CDR3 has 16 amino acids. CDR1 SEHNR and CDR2 FQNEAQ come from the germline V gene (reference sequence).